This T cell receptor beta chain was retrieved from a study of T cells in Graves' hyperthyroidism and ophthalmopathy. Study observations and caveats: Also found in blood were most expanded thyroid clonotypes above 0.001. Ophthalmopathy was predicted by the model a median of roughly 6 months ahead of onset.

The junction had 5 bases not matched to a gene; V was cut back by 1 base and J by 1 base. Germline-derived CDR1 and CDR2 are GTSNPN and SVGIG (reference sequence). CDR3 length: 15 residues. TCR beta CDR3 sequences were amplified from RNA transcripts. With the HTBI primer set, the TCR CDR3 went through a first round of RT-PCR. MiXCR, run by TCRdb on the multiplex PCR reads, gives a single entry per CDR3 protein. The repertoire has 600,000 or so distinct CDR3 sequences, 12% to 15% of them found once; the top ten carry 7% to 9%. As concerns this clonotype: Its antigen is unidentified.

Reasons for excluding patients were uncontrolled infection, other autoimmune disease, pregnancy or lactation. Thyroid ultrasound, orbital computed tomography, clinical symptoms, and serum thyroxine and TRAb underpinned diagnoses. The receptor's source is a woman between 18 and 29 years old with Graves' ophthalmopathy. J is TRBJ1-1 and V is TRBV30; TRBD1 matches at 8 bases. The material sequenced was blood. The DNA for the CDR3 is TGTGCCTGGAGTGGGACCGGGACAGGGAACACTGAAGCTTTCTTT. It codes for CAWSGTGTGNTEAFF.